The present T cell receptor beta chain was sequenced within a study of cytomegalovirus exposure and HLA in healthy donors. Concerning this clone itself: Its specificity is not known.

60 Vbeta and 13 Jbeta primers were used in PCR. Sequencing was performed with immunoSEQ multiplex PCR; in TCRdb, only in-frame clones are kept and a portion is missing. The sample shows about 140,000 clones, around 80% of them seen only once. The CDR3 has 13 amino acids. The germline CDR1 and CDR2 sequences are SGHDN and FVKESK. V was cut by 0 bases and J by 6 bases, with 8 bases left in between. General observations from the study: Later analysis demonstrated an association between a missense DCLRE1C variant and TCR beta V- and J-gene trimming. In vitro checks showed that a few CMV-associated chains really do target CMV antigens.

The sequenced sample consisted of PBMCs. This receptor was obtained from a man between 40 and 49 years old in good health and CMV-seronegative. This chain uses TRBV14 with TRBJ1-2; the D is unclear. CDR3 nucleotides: TGTGCCAGCAGCCAAGATGAGGTGAATGGCTACACCTTC. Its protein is CASSQDEVNGYTF.